This TCR beta chain was sequenced during a study of T cells in Graves' hyperthyroidism and ophthalmopathy. The CDR3 has 15 amino acids. Germline CDR1 and CDR2: MNHEY and SVGEGT. V was pared by 7 bases and J by 6 bases, with 19 bases between. Patients were excluded because of uncontrolled infection, other autoimmune disease, pregnancy or lactation. It was RNA transcripts that yielded the amplified TCR beta CDR3 regions. The TCR CDR3 first-round RT-PCR relied on the HTBI primer set. TCRdb reprocessed the multiplex PCR reads via MiXCR and lists one record per CDR3 protein. The data show approximately 570,000 distinct CDR3 sequences, less than 20% seen once.

This rearrangement joins TRBV6-2 or TRBV6-3 to TRBJ2-1, with a possible D match to TRBD2 (6 bases). Sample: blood. The clonotype originates from a man aged 35-49 years with Graves' ophthalmopathy. The CDR3 region is CASNAGTGVGNEQFF. Written as DNA, the CDR3 is TGTGCCAGCAACGCCGGGACTGGCGTGGGCAATGAGCAGTTCTTC.